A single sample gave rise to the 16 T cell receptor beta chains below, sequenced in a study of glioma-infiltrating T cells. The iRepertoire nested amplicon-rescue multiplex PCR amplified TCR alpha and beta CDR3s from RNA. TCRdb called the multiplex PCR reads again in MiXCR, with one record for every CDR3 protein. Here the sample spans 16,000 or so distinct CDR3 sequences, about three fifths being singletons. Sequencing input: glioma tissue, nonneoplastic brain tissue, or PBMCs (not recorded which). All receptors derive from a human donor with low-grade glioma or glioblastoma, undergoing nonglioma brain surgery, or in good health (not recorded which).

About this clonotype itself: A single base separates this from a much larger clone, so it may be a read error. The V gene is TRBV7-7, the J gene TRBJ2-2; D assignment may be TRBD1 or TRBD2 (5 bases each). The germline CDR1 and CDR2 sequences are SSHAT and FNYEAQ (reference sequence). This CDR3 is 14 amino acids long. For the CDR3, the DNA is TGTGCTAGCAGCTTAGCAGGGAACACCGGGGATCTGTTTTTT. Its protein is CASSLAGNTGDLFF. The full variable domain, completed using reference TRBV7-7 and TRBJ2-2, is GAGVSQSPRYKVTKRGQDVTLRCDPISSHATLYWYQQALGQGPEFLTYFNYEAQPDKSGLPSDRFSAERPEGSISTLTIQRTEQRDSAMYRCASSLAGNTGDLFFGEGSRLTVL.

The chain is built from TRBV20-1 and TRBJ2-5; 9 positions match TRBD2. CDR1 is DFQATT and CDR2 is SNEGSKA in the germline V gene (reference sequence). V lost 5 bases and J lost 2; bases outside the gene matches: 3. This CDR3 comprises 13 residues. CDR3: CSAELAGQETQYF. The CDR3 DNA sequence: TGCAGTGCTGAACTAGCGGGTCAAGAGACCCAGTACTTC.

CDR3 in DNA: TGTGCCAGCAGTCCGGACATTCCCTACGAGCAGTACTTC. Amino acids: CASSPDIPYEQYF. V and J are TRBV6-8 and TRBJ2-7; D may be TRBD1 (5 bases). Germline CDR1 reads MNHGY; CDR2 reads SAAAGT. The CDR3 runs 13 residues. V was trimmed by 5 bases and J by 2 bases, leaving 10 bases between them.

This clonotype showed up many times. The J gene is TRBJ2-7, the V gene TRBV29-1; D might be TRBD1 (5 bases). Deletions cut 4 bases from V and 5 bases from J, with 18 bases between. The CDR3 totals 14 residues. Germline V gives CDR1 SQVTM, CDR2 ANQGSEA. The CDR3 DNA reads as TGCAGCGTTGTATGGTCAGGGAAACGGAACGAGCAGTACTTC. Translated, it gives CSVVWSGKRNEQYF.

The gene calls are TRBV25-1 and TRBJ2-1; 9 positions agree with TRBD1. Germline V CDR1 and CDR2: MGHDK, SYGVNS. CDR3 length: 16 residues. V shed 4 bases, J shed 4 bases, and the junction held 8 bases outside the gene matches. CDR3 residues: CASSGPTGGIYNEQFF. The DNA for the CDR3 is TGTGCCAGCAGTGGTCCCACAGGGGGCATTTACAATGAGCAGTTCTTC.

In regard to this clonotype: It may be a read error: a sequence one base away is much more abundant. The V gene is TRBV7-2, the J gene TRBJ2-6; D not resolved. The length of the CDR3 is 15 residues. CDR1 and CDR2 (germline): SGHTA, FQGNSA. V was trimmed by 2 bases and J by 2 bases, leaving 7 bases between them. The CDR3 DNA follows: TGTGCCAGCAGCTTAAGATACCCTGGGGCCAACGTCCTGACTTTC. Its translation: CASSLRYPGANVLTF.

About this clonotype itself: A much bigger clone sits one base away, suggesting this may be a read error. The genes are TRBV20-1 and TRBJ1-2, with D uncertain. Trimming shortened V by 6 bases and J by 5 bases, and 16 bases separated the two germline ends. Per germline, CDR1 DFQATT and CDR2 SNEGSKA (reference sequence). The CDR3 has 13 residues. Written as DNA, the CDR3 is TGCAGTGCCGAGCCCAGTTTGGCATATGGCTACACCTTC. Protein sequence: CSAEPSLAYGYTF.

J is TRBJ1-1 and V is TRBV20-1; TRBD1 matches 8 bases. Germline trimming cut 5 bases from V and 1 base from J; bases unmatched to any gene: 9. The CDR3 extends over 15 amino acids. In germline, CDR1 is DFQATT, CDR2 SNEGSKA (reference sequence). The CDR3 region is CSAQPGGQENTEAFF. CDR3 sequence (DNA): TGCAGTGCTCAACCAGGGGGACAGGAGAACACTGAAGCTTTCTTT.

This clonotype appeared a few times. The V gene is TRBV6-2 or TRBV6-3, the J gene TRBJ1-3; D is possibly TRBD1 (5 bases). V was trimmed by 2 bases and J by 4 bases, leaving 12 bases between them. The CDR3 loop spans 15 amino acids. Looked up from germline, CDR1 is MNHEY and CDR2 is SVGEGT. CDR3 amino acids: CASSYRTQRGNTIYF. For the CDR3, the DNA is TGTGCCAGCAGTTACCGGACACAAAGAGGAAACACCATATATTTT.

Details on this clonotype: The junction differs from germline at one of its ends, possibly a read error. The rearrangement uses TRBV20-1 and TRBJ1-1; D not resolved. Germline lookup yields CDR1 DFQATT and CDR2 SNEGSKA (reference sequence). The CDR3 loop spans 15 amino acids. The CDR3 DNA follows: TGCAGTGCTCCTCGACCTTCGACACAGAACACTGAAGCTTCCTTT. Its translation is CSAPRPSTQNTEASF.

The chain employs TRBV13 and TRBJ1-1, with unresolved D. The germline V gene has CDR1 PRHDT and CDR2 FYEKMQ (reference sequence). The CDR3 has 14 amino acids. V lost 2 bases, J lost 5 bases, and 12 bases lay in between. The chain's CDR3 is CASSLPEVWTEAFF. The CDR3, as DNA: TGTGCCAGCAGCTTACCCGAGGTGTGGACTGAAGCTTTCTTT. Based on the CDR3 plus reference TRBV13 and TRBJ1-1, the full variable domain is AAGVIQSPRHLIKEKRETATLKCYPIPRHDTVYWYQQGPGQDPQFLISFYEKMQSDKGSIPDRFSAQQFSDYHSELNMSSLELGDSALYFCASSLPEVWTEAFFGQGTRLTVV.

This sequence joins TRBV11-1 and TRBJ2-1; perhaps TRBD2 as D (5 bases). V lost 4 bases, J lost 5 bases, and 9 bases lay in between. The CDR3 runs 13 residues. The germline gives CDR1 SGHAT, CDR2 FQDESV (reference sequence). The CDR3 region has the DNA TGTGCCAGCAGCTCCGGACTCGACAATGAGCAGTTCTTC. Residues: CASSSGLDNEQFF.

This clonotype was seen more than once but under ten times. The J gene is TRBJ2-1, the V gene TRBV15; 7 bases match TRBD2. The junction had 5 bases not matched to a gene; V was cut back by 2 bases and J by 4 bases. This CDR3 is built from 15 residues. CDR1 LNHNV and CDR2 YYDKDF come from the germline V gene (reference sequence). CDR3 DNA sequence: TGTGCCACCAGCAGACCCCGCGGGGGTTACAATGAGCAGTTCTTC. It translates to CATSRPRGGYNEQFF.

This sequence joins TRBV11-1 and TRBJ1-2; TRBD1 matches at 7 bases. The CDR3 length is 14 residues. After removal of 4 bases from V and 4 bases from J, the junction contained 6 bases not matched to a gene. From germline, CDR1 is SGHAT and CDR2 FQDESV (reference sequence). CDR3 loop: CASSSEDRIYGYTF. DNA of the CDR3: TGTGCCAGCAGCTCGGAGGACAGGATCTATGGCTACACCTTC.

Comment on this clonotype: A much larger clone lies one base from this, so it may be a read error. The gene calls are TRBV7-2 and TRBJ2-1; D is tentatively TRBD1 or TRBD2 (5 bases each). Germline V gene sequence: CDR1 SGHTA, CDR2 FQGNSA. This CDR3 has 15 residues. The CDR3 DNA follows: TGTGCCAGCAGCTTCACCGCGGGTCAGGGCAATGAGCAGCTCTTC. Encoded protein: CASSFTAGQGNEQLF. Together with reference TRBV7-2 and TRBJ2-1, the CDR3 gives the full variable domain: GAGVSQSPSNKVTEKGKDVELRCDPISGHTALYWYRQSLGQGLEFLIYFQGNSAPDKSGLPSDRFSAERTGGSVSTLTIQRTQQEDSAVYLCASSFTAGQGNEQLFGPGTRLTVL.

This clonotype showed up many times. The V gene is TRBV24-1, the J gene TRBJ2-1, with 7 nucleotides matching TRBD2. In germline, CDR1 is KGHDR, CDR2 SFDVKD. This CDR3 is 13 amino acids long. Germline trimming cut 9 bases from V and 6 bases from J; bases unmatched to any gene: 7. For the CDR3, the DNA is TGTGCCACCGGTCGATCGGGAGGCAATGAGCAGTTCTTC. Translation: CATGRSGGNEQFF.